This is a list of T cell receptor beta chains from one sample in a study of cytomegalovirus exposure and HLA in healthy donors. Sequenced by immunoSEQ multiplex PCR; TCRdb stores in-frame clones only, minus some. The sample carries more than 100,000 clones, roughly 79% recorded once. The specimen sequenced was PBMCs. These receptors were taken from a woman aged 40 to 50 in good health and CMV-seronegative. CDR3s include the opening cysteine and the closing phenylalanine or tryptophan. A D gene is named only where the DNA matches it firmly. Clone size is stated in some rows and not others, as once, few, many or a class when expanded.

size	length	D	V	J	CDR3	DNA
.	19	.	TRBV4-1	TRBJ2-3	CASSQVKLVGLQSTDTQYF	TGCGCCAGCAGCCAAGTCAAATTGGTGGGACTCCAAAGCACAGATACGCAGTATTTT
.	16	TRBD1	TRBV6-5	TRBJ1-5	CASSSVQGTGLQPQHF	TGTGCCAGCAGTTCGGTACAAGGGACAGGGTTGCAGCCCCAGCATTTT
.	15	TRBD2	TRBV28	TRBJ2-7	CASSSSGVNSYEQYF	TGTGCCAGCAGTTCTAGCGGGGTGAACTCCTACGAGCAGTACTTC
.	15	TRBD2	TRBV7-8	TRBJ2-1	CASSSGAAGIDEQFF	TGTGCCAGCAGCTCAGGAGCAGCGGGGATAGATGAGCAGTTCTTC
.	11	.	TRBV6-5	TRBJ2-7	CASTQGYEQYF	TGTGCCAGCACACAGGGTTACGAGCAGTACTTC
few	16	.	TRBV4-3	TRBJ1-1	CASSQDIRQMNTEAFF	TGCGCCAGCAGCCAAGATATTAGACAGATGAACACTGAAGCTTTCTTT
once	16	.	TRBV7-9	TRBJ1-4	CASSLEVGGTNEKLFF	TGTGCCAGCAGCTTAGAGGTGGGGGGGACTAATGAAAAACTGTTTTTT
.	11	.	TRBV20-1	TRBJ1-1	CSASRNTEAFF	TGCAGTGCTAGCAGGAACACTGAAGCTTTCTTT
.	15	TRBD1	TRBV12-5	TRBJ1-2	CASGPPTGTLRGYTF	TGTGCTAGTGGTCCTCCGACAGGGACCCTTCGGGGCTACACCTTC
few	14	TRBD1	TRBV6-5	TRBJ1-1	CASKGQEMNTEAFF	TGTGCCAGCAAAGGACAGGAAATGAACACTGAAGCTTTCTTT
.	14	TRBD1	TRBV19	TRBJ2-7	CASSIGTVSYEQYF	TGTGCCAGTAGTATTGGGACAGTTTCCTACGAGCAGTACTTC
once	11	.	TRBV10-3	TRBJ1-1	CAISASTEAFF	TGTGCCATCAGTGCGAGCACTGAAGCTTTCTTT
.	14	.	TRBV5-1	TRBJ2-7	CASSLALTNLEQYF	TGCGCCAGCAGCTTGGCCCTGACAAACCTAGAGCAGTACTTC
.	17	.	TRBV10-2	TRBJ2-6	CASQDRNTLAGANVLTF	TGCGCCAGCCAAGACAGAAACACCCTGGCTGGGGCCAACGTCCTGACTTTC
few	17	.	TRBV7-2	TRBJ2-6	CASTLMTSGTGANVLTF	TGTGCCAGCACCTTGATGACGTCAGGGACTGGGGCCAACGTCCTGACTTTC
.	14	TRBD1	TRBV10-3	TRBJ1-3	CAISEGTGRDTIYF	TGTGCCATCAGTGAGGGGACAGGGAGGGACACCATATATTTT
.	13	.	TRBV9	TRBJ1-1	CASMRGVNTEAFF	TGTGCCAGCATGCGGGGGGTGAACACTGAAGCTTTCTTT
.	16	.	TRBV27	TRBJ2-3	CASSPLRRVLTDTQYF	TGTGCCAGCAGTCCCCTCCGCCGGGTCCTCACAGATACGCAGTATTTT
.	14	.	TRBV2	TRBJ1-1	CASRQDSSTPLAFF	TGTGCCAGCAGGCAGGACAGTTCGACCCCCCTGGCTTTCTTT
.	14	TRBD1	TRBV6-6	TRBJ2-7	CASSYSGQGGEQYF	TGTGCCAGCAGTTACTCGGGACAGGGTGGCGAGCAGTACTTC
.	13	.	TRBV4-1	TRBJ1-2	CASSPEGRYGYTF	TGCGCCAGCAGCCCGGAGGGCCGCTATGGCTACACCTTC
.	12	.	TRBV7-9	TRBJ1-6	CSSSSGSTPLHF	TGTTCCAGCAGCTCAGGGTCAACACCCCTCCACTTT
.	14	.	TRBV5-6	TRBJ2-5	CASSLAQGRETQYF	TGTGCCAGCAGCTTGGCTCAGGGGCGCGAGACCCAGTACTTC
.	13	.	TRBV4-3	TRBJ2-1	CASSQTRLTEQFF	TGCGCCAGCAGCCAAACCAGACTGACTGAGCAGTTCTTC
.	11	.	TRBV30	TRBJ1-2	CAIQGQYGYTF	TGTGCCATCCAGGGTCAATATGGCTACACCTTC
.	15	TRBD2	TRBV5-1	TRBJ2-1	CASRQPSGGINEQFF	TGCGCCAGCAGACAACCTAGCGGGGGTATCAATGAGCAGTTCTTC
.	14	TRBD1	TRBV7-9	TRBJ1-2	CASSPQGAGGGYTF	TGTGCCAGCAGCCCACAGGGGGCGGGTGGTGGCTACACCTTC
.	19	TRBD2	TRBV7-9	TRBJ2-3	CASSPKGLAGSLSTDTQYF	TGTGCCAGCAGCCCGAAGGGACTAGCGGGGAGCTTAAGCACAGATACGCAGTATTTT
.	14	TRBD1	TRBV19	TRBJ1-5	CASSIATGQQPQHF	TGTGCCAGTAGTATAGCGACAGGGCAGCAGCCCCAGCATTTT
.	15	TRBD1	TRBV28	TRBJ2-7	CASSGVTGVNYEQYF	TGTGCCAGCAGTGGGGTGACAGGGGTCAACTACGAGCAGTACTTC
once	15	TRBD2	TRBV14	TRBJ2-1	CASSQAVAGGPEQFF	TGTGCCAGCAGCCAAGCGGTAGCGGGGGGGCCTGAGCAGTTCTTC
.	12	.	TRBV4-3	TRBJ1-4	CASSLVGGRLFF	TGCGCCAGCAGCTTGGTGGGGGGGAGACTGTTTTTT
few	14	.	TRBV6-1	TRBJ2-3	CASSFQGGSDTQYF	TGTGCCAGCAGCTTCCAAGGGGGTTCAGATACGCAGTATTTT
.	15	.	TRBV27	TRBJ1-4	CASSKTGLPNEKLFF	TGTGCCAGCAGTAAAACAGGGTTACCTAATGAAAAACTGTTTTTT
.	16	TRBD1	TRBV5-6	TRBJ1-1	CASSPRQGPSSPEAFF	TGTGCCAGCAGCCCGAGACAGGGCCCCTCCTCGCCTGAAGCTTTCTTT
.	15	.	TRBV5-1	TRBJ1-4	CASSEQGSTNEKLFF	TGCGCCAGCAGCGAACAGGGTTCAACTAATGAAAAACTGTTTTTT
.	16	TRBD2	TRBV7-9	TRBJ2-1	CASSGRTSGGYNEQFF	TGTGCCAGCAGCGGTCGGACTAGCGGAGGTTACAATGAGCAGTTCTTC
.	15	TRBD1	TRBV28	TRBJ1-1	CASSLTGQVNTEAFF	TGTGCCAGCAGTTTAACCGGACAGGTGAACACTGAAGCTTTCTTT
.	13	.	TRBV5-1	TRBJ1-1	CASSLQGDTEAFF	TGCGCCAGCAGCTTACAGGGTGACACTGAAGCTTTCTTT
.	15	.	TRBV11-3	TRBJ2-2	CASSQNQGNTGELFF	TGTGCCAGCAGCCAAAACCAGGGAAACACCGGGGAGCTGTTTTTT
.	14	TRBD1	TRBV7-8	TRBJ1-2	CASSSRTGGGGYTF	TGTGCCAGCAGCTCAAGGACAGGGGGCGGTGGCTACACCTTC
.	12	.	TRBV29-1	TRBJ2-2	CSVDQNTGELFF	TGCAGCGTTGATCAGAACACCGGGGAGCTGTTTTTT
.	13	.	TRBV5-1	TRBJ1-1	CASSLVRGDEAFF	TGCGCCAGCAGCTTGGTCAGGGGCGATGAAGCTTTCTTT
.	15	TRBD1	TRBV7-9	TRBJ2-7	CASSSTGGSSYEQYF	TGTGCCAGCAGCTCCACAGGGGGGTCCTCCTACGAGCAGTACTTC
.	14	TRBD1	TRBV10-3	TRBJ2-1	CAISEPPRGHEQFF	TGTGCCATCAGTGAGCCACCCAGGGGGCATGAGCAGTTCTTC
.	11	.	TRBV20-1	TRBJ1-3	CSANGGNTIYF	TGCAGTGCCAACGGTGGAAACACCATATATTTT
once	14	.	TRBV5-4	TRBJ1-2	CASSRSQGSGGYTF	TGTGCCAGCAGCCGATCACAGGGATCGGGTGGCTACACCTTC